This T cell receptor beta chain appears in the sequencing data of a study of cytomegalovirus exposure and HLA in healthy donors. General study points: Generally TCR sequences proved uncommon, though certain public TCRs appeared in numerous donors. Across donors, sequencing depth was assumed by presence/absence analyses to be roughly uniform.

The germline V gene has CDR1 MNHEY and CDR2 SMNVEV (reference sequence). The trim removed 0 bases at V and 0 bases at J, leaving 2 bases unmatched. The CDR3 spans 16 residues. In the PCR, 60 Vbeta and 13 Jbeta primers were used. In the original workflow: Later analysis identified approximately 88 million unique TCR beta chains, approximately 11 million shared. The assay was immunoSEQ multiplex PCR, and TCRdb's table has in-frame clones only and misses some. V, J and clone size are taken as reported in that table, and D and trimming were inferred from the DNA itself. The table lists 270,000 or so clones, around 86% of them singletons. As regards this clone: What it binds is unknown.

The sequence was collected from a man aged 40-49 years in good health and CMV-seropositive. The chain has TRBV27 and TRBJ2-3, with 8 bases lining up with TRBD2. Sequences were obtained from PBMCs. CDR3 loop: CASSLSAGVSTDTQYF. The CDR3 nucleotides read TGTGCCAGCAGTTTATCAGCGGGAGTGAGCACAGATACGCAGTATTTT.